These 7 T cell receptor beta chains were all obtained from the same sample, sequenced in a study of tumor-infiltrating lymphocytes in primary liver carcinoma. Co-extraction of RNA and DNA was performed on about 20-32 mg of unsorted bulk tissue. Production of TCR beta cDNA used around 500 ng total RNA together with a constant-region primer. For TCR beta, libraries were produced by three nested multiplex PCR rounds using slightly modified ARM-PCR. Use of TRBV1-TRBV30 forward primers with a C-beta reverse primer characterized the first two PCR rounds, which lasted about 9 cycles each. From the multiplex PCR reads, TCRdb called clonotypes with MiXCR, one entry per CDR3 protein. The data show some 110,000 distinct CDR3 sequences, around 83% seen once. The specimen sequenced was liver tumor tissue from sampling region 3. Subset meaning: tumor region T3, left-lateral pole. Receptor source: a middle-aged man with primary liver carcinoma and hepatitis B virus infection.

The chain combines TRBV12-3 or TRBV12-4 with TRBJ2-3; perhaps TRBD2 as D (6 bases). The CDR3 runs to 15 residues. Here the CDR3 reads CDNNLDSGSGRAQYF. DNA of the CDR3: TGTGACAACAATTTAGATTCCGGCAGCGGGCGCGCGCAGTATTTT.

V gene TRBV29-1 combines with J gene TRBJ2-3; D not resolved. CDR3 length: 13 amino acids. Germline assignment: CDR1 SQVTM and CDR2 ANQGSEA. The CDR3 here is CRFRATSTDTQYF. The CDR3 nucleotides read TGCAGATTCCGGGCAACCAGCACAGATACGCAGTATTTT.

Comments on this clonotype: Given a much more abundant clone one base away, this may be a read error. The V gene is TRBV28, the J gene TRBJ1-1; D is uncertain. CDR3 size: 14 residues. The V end lost 11 bases, the J end lost 4 bases, and 20 bases lay between the germline ends. CDR1 and CDR2 from the germline V gene are MDHEN and SYDVKM. For the CDR3, the DNA is TGTGCCGGGAAAAGAATAGGGCTTGGCACTGAAGCTTTCTTT. Its protein is CAGKRIGLGTEAFF.

Details on this clonotype: Because it lacks the conserved phenylalanine or tryptophan at the end, this CDR3 is likely a read error. The chain joins TRBV12-3 or TRBV12-4 to TRBJ2-7; D is perhaps TRBD1 (6 bases). V was pared by 6 bases and J by 5 bases, with 20 bases between. The CDR3 length is 15 residues. The CDR3, as DNA: TGTGCCAGCAGACCTGGACAGAACGCGTGCCACGAGCAGTACCTC. It is translated as CASRPGQNACHEQYL.

For this clonotype: The junction departs from the called germline gene at one end, perhaps through a read error. This CDR3 is CASSQGATRDTGELFF. The CDR3 DNA follows: TGCGCCAGCAGCCAAGGAGCGACAAGGGACACAGGGGAGCTGTTTTTT. The V gene is TRBV4-1, the J gene TRBJ2-2, with TRBD1 as a possible D gene (6 bases). The CDR3 contains 16 residues. CDR1 is MGHRA, CDR2 YSYEKL, per germline.

Comments on this clonotype: This may stem from a read error, because a much larger clone lies one nucleotide away. This chain links TRBV19 with TRBJ2-1; 8 nucleotides align to TRBD2. V lost 1 base, J lost 6 bases, and 5 bases stayed unmatched. This CDR3 contains 15 residues. The germline V gene encodes CDR1 LNHDA and CDR2 SQIVND (reference sequence). CDR3 sequence: CASSIVSGDLNEQFF. CDR3 nucleotide sequence: TGTGCCAGTAGTATAGTTAGCGGGGACCTCAATGAGCAGTTCTTC.

In regard to this clonotype: Since no conserved phenylalanine or tryptophan closes the CDR3, a read error is the likely cause. V usage is TRBV11-1 and J usage is TRBJ2-3; D possibly uses TRBD1 or TRBD2 (5 bases each). CDR1 SGHAT and CDR2 FQDESV come from the germline V gene (reference sequence). The CDR3 is 19 amino acids. The V end was cut by 7 bases, the J end by 1 base, with 27 bases between. CDR3 in DNA: TGTGCCAGCAACTTTGGGGGAAGCTCTGTTGGAGCCCGCACAGATACGCAGTATATT. As protein: CASNFGGSSVGARTDTQYI.